A selection of T cell receptor beta chains follows, all from one sample in a study of blood T cell repertoires in COVID-19. Produced via immunoSEQ multiplex PCR; TCRdb's table is partial and in-frame only. Of around 230,000 clones in the sample, 75% to 85% were seen once. Sequencing was done on a sample of PBMCs or T cells enriched from blood (not recorded which). The source is a man aged 35-49 years who had recovered from COVID-19. Each CDR3 is given with its conserved first and last residue. The order of the fields is J gene, clone size, D gene, V gene, CDR3 DNA, CDR3 protein. D genes are given only for firm matches. Rows may omit the clone size; those that give it use once, few, many or a size class.

j_call: TRBJ2-5; clone_size: .; d_call: TRBD2; v_call: TRBV30; cdr3_nt: TGTGCCTGGACAACAGGACTAGCGGGGAGAGAGACCCAGTACTTC; cdr3_aa: CAWTTGLAGRETQYF
j_call: TRBJ2-5; clone_size: many; d_call: TRBD2; v_call: TRBV6-2/TRBV6-3; cdr3_nt: TGTGCCAGCAGTTACGGGACTAGCGGGAGCAAAGAGACCCAGTACTTC; cdr3_aa: CASSYGTSGSKETQYF
j_call: TRBJ1-2; clone_size: .; d_call: .; v_call: TRBV29-1; cdr3_nt: TGCAGCGTTGATCAGTTCCCACAGGGTGATGGCTACACCTTC; cdr3_aa: CSVDQFPQGDGYTF
j_call: TRBJ1-2; clone_size: few; d_call: .; v_call: TRBV7-9; cdr3_nt: TGTGCCAGCAGTCCCGGAAGGCGCGGTAATAGTGACTATGGCTACACCTTC; cdr3_aa: CASSPGRRGNSDYGYTF
j_call: TRBJ1-3; clone_size: .; d_call: .; v_call: TRBV28; cdr3_nt: TGTGCCAGCAGGCGTAACTCTGGAAACACCATATATTTT; cdr3_aa: CASRRNSGNTIYF
j_call: TRBJ2-7; clone_size: .; d_call: TRBD2; v_call: TRBV9; cdr3_nt: TGTGCCAGCAGCGAGGCGGTGACTAGCGGGAGAGCCGAGCAGTACTTC; cdr3_aa: CASSEAVTSGRAEQYF
j_call: TRBJ1-2; clone_size: few; d_call: TRBD1; v_call: TRBV13; cdr3_nt: TGTGCCAGCAGCTTCGCGACAGGGGGTTCTAACTATGGCTACACCTTC; cdr3_aa: CASSFATGGSNYGYTF
j_call: TRBJ2-1; clone_size: .; d_call: TRBD2; v_call: TRBV5-1; cdr3_nt: TGCGCCAGCAGCTCCAACCCGGGACTAGCCGCCTGGCAGTTCTTC; cdr3_aa: CASSSNPGLAAWQFF
j_call: TRBJ2-7; clone_size: .; d_call: TRBD1; v_call: TRBV6-5; cdr3_nt: TGTGCCAGCAACCCTGGGACAGGGCGCTCCTACGAGCAGTACTTC; cdr3_aa: CASNPGTGRSYEQYF
j_call: TRBJ2-7; clone_size: .; d_call: .; v_call: TRBV13; cdr3_nt: TGTGCCAGCAGCCCAGGGCCACTCTACGAGCAGTACTTC; cdr3_aa: CASSPGPLYEQYF
j_call: TRBJ1-4; clone_size: few; d_call: .; v_call: TRBV2; cdr3_nt: TGTGCCAGCAGTGGACTGACAGACGCAACTAATGAAAAACTGTTTTTT; cdr3_aa: CASSGLTDATNEKLFF
j_call: TRBJ2-5; clone_size: .; d_call: TRBD2; v_call: TRBV11-2; cdr3_nt: TGTGCCAGCAGCGGGCCTAGCGGATTCATAGTGGAGACCCAGTACTTC; cdr3_aa: CASSGPSGFIVETQYF
j_call: TRBJ1-5; clone_size: .; d_call: TRBD1; v_call: TRBV19; cdr3_nt: TGTGCCAGTAGTTCGACAGGGTATATCAATCAGCCCCAGCATTTT; cdr3_aa: CASSSTGYINQPQHF
j_call: TRBJ2-7; clone_size: .; d_call: .; v_call: TRBV2; cdr3_nt: TGTGCCAGCAGTTGGGGTAGCGAAGTTGAGGGGCAGTACTTC; cdr3_aa: CASSWGSEVEGQYF
j_call: TRBJ1-1; clone_size: .; d_call: .; v_call: TRBV18; cdr3_nt: TGTGCCAGCTCACCTTTCCGGGAAATGAACACTGAAGCTTTCTTT; cdr3_aa: CASSPFREMNTEAFF
j_call: TRBJ2-1; clone_size: .; d_call: TRBD2; v_call: TRBV5-1; cdr3_nt: TGCGCCAGCAGCTTGGATAGCGGGAGCTCCTACAATGAGCAGTTCTTC; cdr3_aa: CASSLDSGSSYNEQFF
j_call: TRBJ1-1; clone_size: .; d_call: .; v_call: TRBV7-9; cdr3_nt: TGTGCCAGCAGCTTAGCCTCAGGGTGGAACACTGAAGCTTTCTTT; cdr3_aa: CASSLASGWNTEAFF
j_call: TRBJ1-3; clone_size: .; d_call: .; v_call: TRBV7-9; cdr3_nt: TGTGCCAGCAGCCCCGAAAGGGGGTCTGGAAACACCATATATTTT; cdr3_aa: CASSPERGSGNTIYF
j_call: TRBJ1-2; clone_size: .; d_call: .; v_call: TRBV11-2; cdr3_nt: TGTGCCAGCAGGGAAGACAGGAACTATGGCTACACCTTC; cdr3_aa: CASREDRNYGYTF
j_call: TRBJ1-3; clone_size: .; d_call: TRBD1; v_call: TRBV7-3; cdr3_nt: TGTGCCAGCAGCTCGGGGACAGGGAACACCATATATTTT; cdr3_aa: CASSSGTGNTIYF
j_call: TRBJ1-5; clone_size: .; d_call: .; v_call: TRBV29-1; cdr3_nt: TGCAGCGCCCAGGACACTAGCAATCAGCCCCAGCATTTT; cdr3_aa: CSAQDTSNQPQHF
j_call: TRBJ1-1; clone_size: .; d_call: .; v_call: TRBV2; cdr3_nt: TGTGCCAGCACGGGACAAATGAACACTGAAGCTTTCTTT; cdr3_aa: CASTGQMNTEAFF
j_call: TRBJ1-6; clone_size: .; d_call: TRBD1; v_call: TRBV5-1; cdr3_nt: TGCGCCAGCAGCCTGAAGGGACAGGGTGAAACTTCACCCCTCCACTTT; cdr3_aa: CASSLKGQGETSPLHF
j_call: TRBJ1-2; clone_size: .; d_call: TRBD1; v_call: TRBV6-5; cdr3_nt: TGTGCCAGCAAAGACAGGGAGTGGGCTAACTATGGCTACACCTTC; cdr3_aa: CASKDREWANYGYTF
j_call: TRBJ1-1; clone_size: few; d_call: .; v_call: TRBV12-3/TRBV12-4; cdr3_nt: TGTGCCAGCTGTGAGGCCTTGAGCGAAGCTTTCTTT; cdr3_aa: CASCEALSEAFF
j_call: TRBJ1-3; clone_size: .; d_call: .; v_call: TRBV14; cdr3_nt: TGTGCCAGCGGAACAGGGTTTCTTGGAAACACCATATATTTT; cdr3_aa: CASGTGFLGNTIYF
j_call: TRBJ2-5; clone_size: .; d_call: TRBD2; v_call: TRBV11-2; cdr3_nt: TGTGCCAGCAGACCCTATGGGGGGGGAGGCGAGACCCAGTACTTC; cdr3_aa: CASRPYGGGGETQYF
j_call: TRBJ2-5; clone_size: .; d_call: .; v_call: TRBV30; cdr3_nt: TGTGCCTGGAGTGTACAACAGGGAGTGAAGACCCAGTACTTC; cdr3_aa: CAWSVQQGVKTQYF
j_call: TRBJ2-7; clone_size: .; d_call: .; v_call: TRBV7-8; cdr3_nt: TGTGCCAGCAGCTTATCTCGGGGAACCCGGCTCGCCGAGCAGTACTTC; cdr3_aa: CASSLSRGTRLAEQYF
j_call: TRBJ1-2; clone_size: .; d_call: .; v_call: TRBV7-9; cdr3_nt: TGTGCCAGCAGCTTAGGCACCGGGACACACTATGGCTACACCTTC; cdr3_aa: CASSLGTGTHYGYTF
j_call: TRBJ2-7; clone_size: .; d_call: TRBD1; v_call: TRBV5-6; cdr3_nt: TGTGCCAGCAGCATGGGACAGGGGCTCTACGAGCAGTACTTC; cdr3_aa: CASSMGQGLYEQYF
j_call: TRBJ1-1; clone_size: few; d_call: .; v_call: TRBV11-2; cdr3_nt: TGTGCCAGCAGCCTCGGACAGATGCTTGAAGCTTTCTTT; cdr3_aa: CASSLGQMLEAFF
j_call: TRBJ1-1; clone_size: .; d_call: TRBD1; v_call: TRBV7-9; cdr3_nt: TGTGCCAGCAGGTTAAGGGACAGCGCACGAGCTTTCTTT; cdr3_aa: CASRLRDSARAFF
j_call: TRBJ2-7; clone_size: .; d_call: .; v_call: TRBV10-1; cdr3_nt: TGCGCCAGCAGTGTCGGCGGTGCCTACGAGCAGTACTTC; cdr3_aa: CASSVGGAYEQYF
j_call: TRBJ2-7; clone_size: .; d_call: .; v_call: TRBV30; cdr3_nt: TGTGCCTGCCTTGGGAGGAAGGGGTATGACGAGCAGTACTTC; cdr3_aa: CACLGRKGYDEQYF
j_call: TRBJ2-1; clone_size: .; d_call: TRBD2; v_call: TRBV5-1; cdr3_nt: TGCGCCAGCAGCTTGGCCGCTAGCGGCATATTCTTC; cdr3_aa: CASSLAASGIFF
j_call: TRBJ1-1; clone_size: once; d_call: .; v_call: TRBV29-1; cdr3_nt: TGCAGCGCAGAGACGCGGGACACTGAAGCTTTCTTT; cdr3_aa: CSAETRDTEAFF
j_call: TRBJ2-4; clone_size: .; d_call: TRBD1; v_call: TRBV6-6; cdr3_nt: TGTGCCAGCAGTTTGGACAGGGGAGCCAAAAACATTCAGTACTTC; cdr3_aa: CASSLDRGAKNIQYF
j_call: TRBJ2-7; clone_size: .; d_call: .; v_call: TRBV18; cdr3_nt: TGTGCCAGCTCAGTACCCAGGGGATTTTACGAGCAGTACTTC; cdr3_aa: CASSVPRGFYEQYF
j_call: TRBJ2-3; clone_size: .; d_call: .; v_call: TRBV19; cdr3_nt: TGTGCCAGTAGTATTTCCGCAGATACGCAGTATTTT; cdr3_aa: CASSISADTQYF
j_call: TRBJ2-2; clone_size: few; d_call: .; v_call: TRBV12-3/TRBV12-4; cdr3_nt: TGTGCCAGCAGTTTTAGAAAGATACTAGAAGTGTTTTTT; cdr3_aa: CASSFRKILEVFF
j_call: TRBJ1-5; clone_size: .; d_call: .; v_call: TRBV28; cdr3_nt: TGTGCCAGCAGTTCGGACAGCGATGAGCCCCAGCATTTT; cdr3_aa: CASSSDSDEPQHF
j_call: TRBJ1-2; clone_size: .; d_call: TRBD1; v_call: TRBV2; cdr3_nt: TGTGCCATCTCGGACAGGGCGGTAGATGGCTACACCTTC; cdr3_aa: CAISDRAVDGYTF
j_call: TRBJ2-1; clone_size: .; d_call: TRBD2; v_call: TRBV2; cdr3_nt: TGTGCCAGCAGTGATAGGAGCGGGGGGGCCGTCTCGAATGAGCAGTTCTTC; cdr3_aa: CASSDRSGGAVSNEQFF
j_call: TRBJ2-7; clone_size: .; d_call: .; v_call: TRBV5-1; cdr3_nt: TGCGCCAGCAGCTTGGAGAGGGGACTGAGCGAGCAGTACTTC; cdr3_aa: CASSLERGLSEQYF
j_call: TRBJ1-2; clone_size: once; d_call: TRBD1; v_call: TRBV4-1; cdr3_nt: TGCGCCAGCAGCCAATTCAGGGACAGGGGTAACTATGGCTACACCTTC; cdr3_aa: CASSQFRDRGNYGYTF
j_call: TRBJ1-5; clone_size: .; d_call: .; v_call: TRBV30; cdr3_nt: TGTGCCTGGAGTAGAGCCTTTAATCAGCCCCAGCATTTT; cdr3_aa: CAWSRAFNQPQHF
j_call: TRBJ1-1; clone_size: .; d_call: .; v_call: TRBV19; cdr3_nt: TGTGCCAGTAGTATAGGCAATTCTAAAGCTTTCTTT; cdr3_aa: CASSIGNSKAFF
j_call: TRBJ1-1; clone_size: .; d_call: .; v_call: TRBV19; cdr3_nt: TGTGCCAGTAGTGTCTTCCTGGACAGGAACACTGAAGCTTTCTTT; cdr3_aa: CASSVFLDRNTEAFF
j_call: TRBJ2-5; clone_size: once; d_call: .; v_call: TRBV19; cdr3_nt: TGTGCCAGTAGTCGGCGAGGCGGCCTGTACCAAGAGACCCAGTACTTC; cdr3_aa: CASSRRGGLYQETQYF
j_call: TRBJ2-3; clone_size: .; d_call: TRBD1; v_call: TRBV5-6; cdr3_nt: TGTGCCAGCAGCTTGCAGGACAGGGGAAATACGCAGTATTTT; cdr3_aa: CASSLQDRGNTQYF
j_call: TRBJ2-2; clone_size: .; d_call: .; v_call: TRBV7-9; cdr3_nt: TGTGCCAGCAGCTCTAACAGGGTCGAACCTCCCGGGGAGCTGTTTTTT; cdr3_aa: CASSSNRVEPPGELFF
j_call: TRBJ1-3; clone_size: .; d_call: TRBD1; v_call: TRBV5-1; cdr3_nt: TGCGCCAGCAGCTTGTCAGGGGGCTCTGGAAACACCATATATTTT; cdr3_aa: CASSLSGGSGNTIYF
j_call: TRBJ2-1; clone_size: .; d_call: TRBD1; v_call: TRBV5-6; cdr3_nt: TGTGCCAGCAGCGCGGGGACAGGGTCATCCTCCAAACAGTTCTTC; cdr3_aa: CASSAGTGSSSKQFF
j_call: TRBJ2-1; clone_size: few; d_call: TRBD2; v_call: TRBV5-4; cdr3_nt: TGTGCCAGCAGCTCATATGGCGGGAGGGTTTTTGATGAGCAGTTCTTC; cdr3_aa: CASSSYGGRVFDEQFF
j_call: TRBJ2-1; clone_size: .; d_call: TRBD2; v_call: TRBV5-1; cdr3_nt: TGCGCCAGCAGCCCCGGGGGGTACAATGAGCAGTTCTTC; cdr3_aa: CASSPGGYNEQFF
j_call: TRBJ1-6; clone_size: few; d_call: TRBD1; v_call: TRBV19; cdr3_nt: TGTGCCAGTAGGCAGTCGACAGGGGCGGATAATTCACCCCTCCACTTT; cdr3_aa: CASRQSTGADNSPLHF
j_call: TRBJ2-5; clone_size: .; d_call: TRBD2; v_call: TRBV9; cdr3_nt: TGTGCCAGCAGCGCCCCGGGGGGGGGAAAGACCCAGTACTTC; cdr3_aa: CASSAPGGGKTQYF
j_call: TRBJ1-1; clone_size: .; d_call: TRBD1; v_call: TRBV2; cdr3_nt: TGCTATCTTTCCGGGACAGGGAAGGGGAGCACTGAAGCTTTCTTT; cdr3_aa: CYLSGTGKGSTEAFF
j_call: TRBJ2-1; clone_size: .; d_call: .; v_call: TRBV7-2; cdr3_nt: TGTGCCAGCAGCTTTGGCGGCCTAGTTGAGCAGTTCTTC; cdr3_aa: CASSFGGLVEQFF